This TCR beta chain was captured in a study of blood T cells in healthy people across ages. Study-wide points: Investigators treated diversity estimates from one million T cells as underestimates.

On this clonotype: What it recognizes is unknown.

Russia was home to the donors, healthy Caucasian individuals aged about 6 to 100. The V end was cut by 1 base, the J end by 5 bases, with 17 bases between. Germline CDR1 is MGHRA and CDR2 is YSYEKL. The CDR3 extends over 16 amino acids. Sample-barcoded 5' priming and a J-beta primer mix drove a second PCR of roughly 6 to 12 cycles. Tags on each cDNA molecule came from a template-switch adaptor with 12 random nucleotides. TCRdb re-derived calls from the 5' RACE reads in MiXCR, one entry per CDR3 protein. The sample includes around 990,000 distinct CDR3 sequences, 35% to 40% seen only once; the top ten take around 13%.

Sequences were obtained from blood. The receptor was isolated from a man aged 18 to 29 in good health. The rearrangement uses TRBV4-1 and TRBJ1-2; tentatively, D is TRBD1 (6 bases). The CDR3 nucleotides read TGCGCCAGCAGCCAAGCCCGGACAGCCGGATTTTATGGCTACACCTTC. Translating it yields CASSQARTAGFYGYTF.